There are a few counts of the clone carrying this T cell receptor beta chain. Its target is not known. V dropped 6 bases and J dropped 5; count of bases not matched to a gene: 4. Looked up from germline, CDR1 is GTSNPN and CDR2 is SVGIG (reference sequence). The CDR3 length is 12 residues. This sample stems from a study of beta chain features in type 1 diabetes. Study-level results: All four CD4+ subsets of Type 1 diabetes patients contained TCRB CDR3s that were moderately but significantly shorter.

Reverse transcribing all isolated RNA meant expressed TCRB transcripts were sequenced. Sequenced naive, central memory and regulatory T cell samples produced an average of approximately 3.8 million reads. Method: immunoSEQ multiplex PCR; TCRdb's copy keeps in-frame clones and lacks some. Of about 300,000 clones listed, about 14% are singletons. The sample taken for sequencing was naive CD4+ T cells from blood. This TCR was recovered from a young woman with type 1 diabetes. V gene TRBV30 combines with J gene TRBJ1-2; TRBD1 matches 9 bases. For the CDR3, the DNA is TGTGCCTGTGGACAGGGGCTATATGGCTACACCTTC. Translated: CACGQGLYGYTF.